These 21 T cell receptor beta chains were sequenced from one sample in a study of CD8+ T cells in alopecia areata. After isolation, RNA underwent reverse transcription to generate cDNA as the sequencing template. Profiling relied on immunoSEQ multiplex PCR, and the TCRdb table lists in-frame clones only, not all of them. The table lists 98,000 or so clones, 59% of them singletons. Sequenced input: CD8+ T cells sorted from blood. The receptors were sampled from a human donor in good health.

The table lists this clone with a few counts. The chain couples TRBV28 to TRBJ2-5, with D uncertain. Trimming took off 2 bases at V and 0 bases at J, with 7 bases between the two ends. The CDR3 consists of 14 residues. Germline CDR1 reads MDHEN; CDR2 reads SYDVKM. The CDR3 reads CASSLPYNQETQYF. As DNA, the CDR3 is TGTGCCAGCAGTTTACCGTACAACCAAGAGACCCAGTACTTC. Filled out from reference TRBV28 and TRBJ2-5, the complete variable domain reads DVKVTQSSRYLVKRTGEKVFLECVQDMDHENMFWYRQDPGLGLRLIYFSYDVKMKEKGDIPEGYSVSREKKERFSLILESASTNQTSMYLCASSLPYNQETQYFGPGTRLLVL.

Notes on this clone: The same CDR3 also results from other DNA sequences found in this sample. J is TRBJ1-1 and V is TRBV19; D call uncertain. The germline V and J ends were trimmed by 2 bases and 6 bases, with 4 bases remaining between them. The CDR3 is 11 residues long. CDR1 is LNHDA, CDR2 SQIVND, per germline (reference sequence). The CDR3 sequence is CASSIRSEAFF. The CDR3 nucleotides read TGTGCCAGTAGTATACGCTCTGAAGCTTTCTTT.

V usage is TRBV30 and J usage is TRBJ1-2, with D unclear. Germline V lookup: CDR1 GTSNPN, CDR2 SVGIG (reference sequence). V shed 2 bases and J shed 4 bases, with 8 bases lying between them. The CDR3 spans 12 residues. For the CDR3, the DNA is TGTGCCTGGAGTCCATGGGGCTATGGCTACACCTTC. It specifies CAWSPWGYGYTF.

This clone was picked up one time. The chain carries TRBV2 and TRBJ2-5; D remains ambiguous. Between the trimmed V and J ends, which lost 3 bases and 4 bases, there was a span of 3 bases. Per germline, CDR1 SNHLY and CDR2 FYNNEI. The CDR3 is made up of 11 amino acids. This chain's CDR3 is CASSEGETQYF. In nucleotides, the CDR3 is TGTGCCAGCAGTGAGGGAGAGACCCAGTACTTC.

This clone was detected only a few times. The chain combines TRBV7-9 with TRBJ2-5, with D perhaps TRBD2 (7 bases). The CDR3 has 18 residues. Between the trimmed V and J ends, which lost 2 bases and 0 bases, there was a span of 19 bases. Germline V gene data show CDR1 as SEHNR and CDR2 as FQNEAQ (reference sequence). The CDR3 coding sequence is TGTGCCAGCAGCTTATCCACTGGGGGGGCAATGTACCAAGAGACCCAGTACTTC. Translation: CASSLSTGGAMYQETQYF.

CDR3 bases: TGTGCCAGCAGTGAAGTGATGGCGGACGGCTACACCTTC. Translating gives CASSEVMADGYTF. This chain links TRBV25-1 with TRBJ1-2, with D unclear. The CDR3 runs to 13 residues. The V and J ends lost 2 bases and 8 bases respectively, with 12 bases between them. Germline CDR1 and CDR2: MGHDK and SYGVNS.

The chain employs TRBV4-1 and TRBJ1-1; D is uncertain. CDR1 and CDR2 (germline): MGHRA, YSYEKL. The CDR3 is 20 residues long. V lost 1 base and J 0 bases, leaving 24 bases between the germline ends. The CDR3 region has the DNA TGCGCCAGCAGCCAAGTCTTGTCTGTATTGAGGGAGGTGGTGAACACTGAAGCTTTCTTT. Translating gives CASSQVLSVLREVVNTEAFF.

The chain is built from TRBV29-1 and TRBJ2-5, with unresolved D. CDR1 is SQVTM and CDR2 is ANQGSEA in the germline V gene. V lost 3 bases and J lost 5, with 4 bases in between. CDR3 length equals 10 residues. In DNA, the CDR3 is TGCAGCGTTGAGGGGGAGACCCAGTACTTC. Amino acid sequence: CSVEGETQYF.

The V call is TRBV28, the J call TRBJ2-7; 9 nucleotides line up with TRBD1. Trimming removed 5 bases from V and 6 bases from J; junction bases left unmatched: 8. Germline CDR1 and CDR2: MDHEN and SYDVKM. There are 14 residues in the CDR3. The CDR3 here is CASSPRQGVSEQYF. The CDR3 nucleotides are TGTGCCAGCAGTCCCAGACAGGGGGTGAGCGAGCAGTACTTC.

The table lists this clone with a few counts. The chain combines TRBV29-1 with TRBJ2-5; 8 bases fit TRBD2. Germline CDR1 is SQVTM and CDR2 is ANQGSEA. This CDR3 region has 16 residues. V was clipped by 8 bases and J by 5 bases; unmatched bases: 19. The chain's CDR3 is CSHSRGGAGDRETQYF. CDR3 nucleotides: TGCAGCCACTCCCGGGGGGGAGCGGGGGATAGGGAGACCCAGTACTTC.

This chain uses TRBV4-3 with TRBJ2-7; 11 nucleotides agree with TRBD1. Germline V CDR1 and CDR2: LGHNA, YSLEER. The ends lost 3 bases at V and 2 bases at J; junction bases unmatched: 3. CDR3 size: 15 residues. Here the CDR3 reads CASSQGDRGTYEQYF. The CDR3 coding sequence is TGCGCCAGCAGCCAGGGGGACAGGGGGACCTACGAGCAGTACTTC.

The V call is TRBV2, the J call TRBJ1-1, with D perhaps matching TRBD1 (6 bases). Germline lookup yields CDR1 SNHLY and CDR2 FYNNEI. V was trimmed by 6 bases and J by 0 bases, leaving 17 bases between them. The CDR3 runs 16 residues. Written as DNA, the CDR3 is TGTGCCAGCAGAAAGATTGGACAGCGCATGAACACTGAAGCTTTCTTT. The encoded protein is CASRKIGQRMNTEAFF.

V is TRBV2 and J is TRBJ2-1, with D tentatively TRBD1 (6 bases). In germline, CDR1 is SNHLY, CDR2 FYNNEI. The CDR3 has 16 residues. V lost 3 bases, J lost 2 bases, and 14 bases lay in between. The CDR3 here is CASSDALNRAYNEQFF. CDR3 coding DNA: TGTGCCAGCAGTGACGCCCTGAACAGGGCCTACAATGAGCAGTTCTTC.

The J gene is TRBJ2-1, the V gene TRBV11-2; 8 bases are shared with TRBD1. CDR3 length: 12 amino acids. Germline V gene data show CDR1 as SGHAT and CDR2 as FQNNGV. The J segment lost 12 bases and the V segment lost 4 bases, leaving 5 bases of the junction unmatched. The CDR3 bases are TGTGCCAGCAGCTCCGGACAGGGTGCGCAGTTCTTC. Its translation is CASSSGQGAQFF.

This clone occurred once. This chain connects TRBV7-9 to TRBJ2-7; maybe TRBD2 (5 bases). The CDR3 has 14 amino acids. Germline loops: CDR1 SEHNR, CDR2 FQNEAQ (reference sequence). The ends were cut back, 5 bases at V and 2 bases at J, with 13 bases in the middle. Here the CDR3 DNA reads TGTGCCAGCAGCCTGTCAGTGGGAGCCTACGAGCAGTACTTC. Residues: CASSLSVGAYEQYF.

This chain connects TRBV19 to TRBJ1-2; a possible D gene is TRBD1 (5 bases). Trimming cost V 7 bases and J 7 bases, with 19 bases left between them. The CDR3 contains 14 residues. CDR1 is LNHDA, CDR2 SQIVND, per germline (reference sequence). The CDR3 nucleotides read TGTGCCAGTAAGGCGGTGGGGCAGAACCTTGGCTACACCTTC. It specifies CASKAVGQNLGYTF.

This clone has just a few counts. This chain uses TRBV7-9 with TRBJ2-7, with D maybe TRBD2 (6 bases). The CDR3 loop spans 15 amino acids. CDR1 is SEHNR and CDR2 is FQNEAQ in the germline V gene (reference sequence). With 7 bases removed from V and 1 base from J, the gap between germline ends came to 17 bases. The CDR3 DNA is TGTGCCAGCACCACCAGGGAGGACTCATCCTACGAGCAGTACTTC. Translated, it gives CASTTREDSSYEQYF. The whole variable domain, remainder taken from reference TRBV7-9 and TRBJ2-7, is DTGVSQNPRHKITKRGQNVTFRCDPISEHNRLYWYRQTLGQGPEFLTYFQNEAQLEKSRLLSDRFSAERPKGSFSTLEIQRTEQGDSAMYLCASTTREDSSYEQYFGPGTRLTVT.

The chain links TRBV7-2 to TRBJ2-3; no reliable D call. The CDR3 runs to 15 residues. Germline V lookup: CDR1 SGHTA, CDR2 FQGNSA. V lost 5 bases to trimming and J lost 3 bases, with 15 bases between them. CDR3 DNA sequence: TGTGCCAGCAGCCCCCGGACCGATGGGACAGATACGCAGTATTTT. It codes for CASSPRTDGTDTQYF.

The chain couples TRBV13 to TRBJ1-1; 7 positions agree with TRBD1. Germline V CDR1 and CDR2: PRHDT, FYEKMQ (reference sequence). J gave up 5 bases and V 5 bases, and 8 bases lay outside the gene matches. CDR3 length equals 14 residues. The DNA of the CDR3 is TGTGCCAGCAGCCCGCACAGGGGTGGGACTGAAGCTTTCTTT. This encodes CASSPHRGGTEAFF.

The V and J genes are TRBV6-5 and TRBJ2-5; D might be TRBD2 (6 bases). The CDR3 is 13 amino acids. The germline V gene has CDR1 MNHEY and CDR2 SVGAGI. V lost 6 bases to trimming and J lost 3 bases, with 11 bases between them. The CDR3 DNA follows: TGTGCCAGCAGGCCCGGCGGGGAAGAGACCCAGTACTTC. Protein sequence: CASRPGGEETQYF.

With respect to this clone: A much larger clone lies one base from this, so it may be a read error. The V call is TRBV6-6, the J call TRBJ2-3; TRBD2 agrees at 12 bases. V lost 6 bases, J lost 4 bases, and 5 bases stayed unmatched. The CDR3 sequence is 15 residues long. Germline values: CDR1 MNHNY, CDR2 SVGAGI (reference sequence). CDR3 region: CASSPSGGAPDTQYF. CDR3 in DNA: TGTGCCAGCAGCCCTAGCGGGGGGGCCCCAGATACGCAGTATTTT.